These T cell receptor beta chains were read from a single sample in a study of shared clonotypes between healthy human individuals. Assay: immunoSEQ multiplex PCR; the TCRdb copy retains only in-frame clones and omits some. This sample has over 1.4 million clones, with roughly 96% found just once. The sample was naive CD4+ T cells sorted from blood. The receptors come from a man aged 25-40 years in good health. The CDR3 runs from the conserved cysteine through the conserved F or W. The D gene is left open where the match is weak. A clone size is listed for some rows: how often the clone was seen (once, few, many), or a class if it is expanded.

DNA: TGTGCCAGCAGCCCTGGCGGGACAGAAAGCTACGAGCAGTACTTC
CDR3: CASSPGGTESYEQYF
V: TRBV7-9
D: -
length: 15
size: -
J: TRBJ2-7

DNA: TGTGCCAGCAAGGGCTTCTGGGGGCCCTACGAGCAGTACTTC
CDR3: CASKGFWGPYEQYF
V: TRBV5-8
D: -
length: 14
size: -
J: TRBJ2-7

DNA: TGTGCCAGCAGCCCGCGAGGTTTGGCGGGGGAGACCCAGTACTTC
CDR3: CASSPRGLAGETQYF
V: TRBV11-2
D: -
length: 15
size: -
J: TRBJ2-5

DNA: TGCGCCAGCAGCTTATCCGGGACTAGTCCCCTCGATGAGCAGTTCTTC
CDR3: CASSLSGTSPLDEQFF
V: TRBV5-1
D: TRBD2
length: 16
size: -
J: TRBJ2-1

DNA: TGTGCCAGCAGCTCGGCAGGGCCAGATACGCAGTATTTT
CDR3: CASSSAGPDTQYF
V: TRBV7-9
D: -
length: 13
size: once
J: TRBJ2-3

DNA: TGTGCCACCAGCAGAGAGTCAGAGGCAACCAGGGGGTACGAGCAGTACTTC
CDR3: CATSRESEATRGYEQYF
V: TRBV15
D: TRBD1
length: 17
size: once
J: TRBJ2-7

DNA: TGCAGCGTTACGGGAGCAGATCTCGATGAGCAGTTCTTC
CDR3: CSVTGADLDEQFF
V: TRBV29-1
D: -
length: 13
size: -
J: TRBJ2-1

DNA: TGTGCCTGGAGTGCCCGTGGGGGCGGCACCATATATTTT
CDR3: CAWSARGGGTIYF
V: TRBV30
D: -
length: 13
size: -
J: TRBJ1-3

DNA: TGTGCCATCAGTGTGGGGATCGGCGCGAGCGATAACACCGGGGAGCTGTTTTTT
CDR3: CAISVGIGASDNTGELFF
V: TRBV10-3
D: -
length: 18
size: -
J: TRBJ2-2

DNA: TGTGCCGCCTGGGACAGCTGGAACACTGAAGCTTTCTTT
CDR3: CAAWDSWNTEAFF
V: TRBV30
D: TRBD1
length: 13
size: -
J: TRBJ1-1

DNA: TGTGCCAGTAGTCCCGGGACTAGCGGGAGGGGTCACAGGGAGACCCAGTACTTC
CDR3: CASSPGTSGRGHRETQYF
V: TRBV19
D: TRBD2
length: 18
size: -
J: TRBJ2-5

DNA: TGTGCCACCAGCAGAGCCGGGACTAGCGGGTACGAGCAGTACTTC
CDR3: CATSRAGTSGYEQYF
V: TRBV15
D: TRBD2
length: 15
size: -
J: TRBJ2-7

DNA: TGTGCCATCGCCTATCAGCAACCTACCTACAATGAGCAGTTCTTC
CDR3: CAIAYQQPTYNEQFF
V: TRBV7-9
D: -
length: 15
size: -
J: TRBJ2-1

DNA: TGTGCCAGCAGCTTACTGGACTGGAGGAACATTCAGTACTTC
CDR3: CASSLLDWRNIQYF
V: TRBV7-8
D: -
length: 14
size: -
J: TRBJ2-4

DNA: TGTGCCAGCAGTACCTTGCTTCTTAGTGCGGACTTC
CDR3: CASSTLLLSADF
V: TRBV28
D: -
length: 12
size: -
J: TRBJ2-5

DNA: TGTGCCAGCAGCCCGAGACGTCGGGCGGATGGAAACACCATATATTTT
CDR3: CASSPRRRADGNTIYF
V: TRBV28
D: -
length: 16
size: -
J: TRBJ1-3

DNA: TGTGCCAGCAGTTTCCCACAGGGGACTCCCCTTCCCACTAATGAAAAACTGTTTTTT
CDR3: CASSFPQGTPLPTNEKLFF
V: TRBV2
D: TRBD1
length: 19
size: -
J: TRBJ1-4

DNA: TGTGCCAGCCGGGCTGAAGGGGGCGCCGGGGAGCTGTTTTTT
CDR3: CASRAEGGAGELFF
V: TRBV6-1
D: TRBD1
length: 14
size: -
J: TRBJ2-2

DNA: TGTGCCAGCAGCCGTGATGACTACGAGCAGTACTTC
CDR3: CASSRDDYEQYF
V: TRBV5-4
D: -
length: 12
size: once
J: TRBJ2-7

DNA: TGTGCCACGGACCCGGGCGGCAATCAGCCCCAGCATTTT
CDR3: CATDPGGNQPQHF
V: TRBV10-3
D: -
length: 13
size: -
J: TRBJ1-5

DNA: TGCGCCAGCAGCTTGCACCCTAATCAGCCCCAGCATTTT
CDR3: CASSLHPNQPQHF
V: TRBV5-1
D: -
length: 13
size: -
J: TRBJ1-5

DNA: TGCGCCAGCAGCCTAGACGGCAGCCTCACAACTAATGAAAAACTGTTTTTT
CDR3: CASSLDGSLTTNEKLFF
V: TRBV5-1
D: -
length: 17
size: -
J: TRBJ1-4

DNA: TGTGCCAGCTCGCCGGGACTAGCGAGCACAGATACGCAGTATTTT
CDR3: CASSPGLASTDTQYF
V: TRBV18
D: TRBD2
length: 15
size: -
J: TRBJ2-3

DNA: TGTGCCAGCAGCTTCAGTTTAAAAAGACGGCTCTCCTACGAGCAGTACTTC
CDR3: CASSFSLKRRLSYEQYF
V: TRBV5-8
D: -
length: 17
size: -
J: TRBJ2-7

DNA: TGCGCCAGCAGCTTCCTTTCCCCCTCTAGCGGCCGCGGCGAGCAGTACTTC
CDR3: CASSFLSPSSGRGEQYF
V: TRBV5-1
D: TRBD2
length: 17
size: -
J: TRBJ2-7

DNA: TGTGCCAGCTCGTCGTTAGCGGGAGCGGGAGATGAGCAGTTCTTC
CDR3: CASSSLAGAGDEQFF
V: TRBV11-2
D: TRBD2
length: 15
size: -
J: TRBJ2-1

DNA: TGTGCCAGCACCCAAGTCAGGGATACGCAGTATTTT
CDR3: CASTQVRDTQYF
V: TRBV6-1
D: -
length: 12
size: once
J: TRBJ2-3

DNA: TGTGCCAGAGGACAGTTCTCCTGGATTCAGTACTTC
CDR3: CARGQFSWIQYF
V: TRBV19
D: -
length: 12
size: -
J: TRBJ2-4

DNA: TGTGCCAGCAGCTTAGAGTCAGATACGCAGTATTTT
CDR3: CASSLESDTQYF
V: TRBV7-2
D: -
length: 12
size: -
J: TRBJ2-3

DNA: TGTGCCAGCAGTCGTACGCCAACTATTCACGAAAATGAGCAGTTCTTC
CDR3: CASSRTPTIHENEQFF
V: TRBV5-4
D: -
length: 16
size: -
J: TRBJ2-1

DNA: TGTGCCAGCAACAAGGACGGCTTCGCGGGCGTAGCTTTCTTT
CDR3: CASNKDGFAGVAFF
V: TRBV7-2
D: -
length: 14
size: once
J: TRBJ1-1

DNA: TGCGCCAGCAGCCTTAACCCCACTACCTACGAGCAGTACTTC
CDR3: CASSLNPTTYEQYF
V: TRBV4-1
D: -
length: 14
size: -
J: TRBJ2-7

DNA: TGTGCCAGCAGCTCAGGGACAGGCCTCAGCTATCAGTATTTT
CDR3: CASSSGTGLSYQYF
V: TRBV7-3
D: TRBD1
length: 14
size: -
J: TRBJ2-3

DNA: TGTGCCAGCTCACCAAATCCGGGGGAATATGGCTACACCTTC
CDR3: CASSPNPGEYGYTF
V: TRBV18
D: -
length: 14
size: -
J: TRBJ1-2

DNA: TGTGCCAGCAGCGTAGATCAGGGTACTAGCACAGATACGCAGTATTTT
CDR3: CASSVDQGTSTDTQYF
V: TRBV9
D: -
length: 16
size: -
J: TRBJ2-3

DNA: TGTGCCAGCAGCTTTCTCCTAGCGGGAGGGCCGGATGAGCAGTACTTC
CDR3: CASSFLLAGGPDEQYF
V: TRBV11-2
D: TRBD2
length: 16
size: once
J: TRBJ2-7

DNA: TGTGCCAGCAGTTTGGACGGGAGCCGGGAGACCCAGTACTTC
CDR3: CASSLDGSRETQYF
V: TRBV6-5
D: -
length: 14
size: -
J: TRBJ2-5

DNA: TGCGCCAGCAGCCCTGGACAGGCCCGATTGAGGCTTGATGAGCAGTTCTTC
CDR3: CASSPGQARLRLDEQFF
V: TRBV5-1
D: TRBD1
length: 17
size: -
J: TRBJ2-1

DNA: TGTGCCAGTAGTATTTCGGACAGGGGTGGCGGGGAGCTGTTTTTT
CDR3: CASSISDRGGGELFF
V: TRBV19
D: TRBD1
length: 15
size: once
J: TRBJ2-2

DNA: TGTGCCAGCAGTGAGTCCGTCTACTCGGATCAGCCCCAGCATTTT
CDR3: CASSESVYSDQPQHF
V: TRBV2
D: -
length: 15
size: -
J: TRBJ1-5

DNA: TGCGCCAGCAGTGAGAGCCCCAGTTACTCCAATCAGCCCCAGCATTTT
CDR3: CASSESPSYSNQPQHF
V: TRBV10-2
D: -
length: 16
size: -
J: TRBJ1-5

DNA: TGTGCCAGCAGAAACAGCTGGGGGGTCAATGAGCAGTTCTTC
CDR3: CASRNSWGVNEQFF
V: TRBV11-2
D: -
length: 14
size: -
J: TRBJ2-1

DNA: TGTGCCATCAGGGGAAATTTTGGCAGGGGGCTTAGAAACACTGAAGCTTTCTTT
CDR3: CAIRGNFGRGLRNTEAFF
V: TRBV10-3
D: TRBD1
length: 18
size: -
J: TRBJ1-1

DNA: TGTGCCAGCAGCCTAAGTAGGGGGGGGTCCTACGAGCAGTACTTC
CDR3: CASSLSRGGSYEQYF
V: TRBV11-2
D: -
length: 15
size: -
J: TRBJ2-7

DNA: TGTGCCAGCAGCTACCAGGGGCAGGGGGCTCGTACGCAGTATTTT
CDR3: CASSYQGQGARTQYF
V: TRBV7-2
D: TRBD1
length: 15
size: -
J: TRBJ2-3

DNA: TGTGCCAGCACCCCAGCCCTAGCGGGAGTACGAGAGGGCGGCACCAATGAGCAGTTCTTC
CDR3: CASTPALAGVREGGTNEQFF
V: TRBV2
D: TRBD2
length: 20
size: -
J: TRBJ2-1

DNA: TGTGCCAGTAGTATAGGGGGCAACACCGGGGAGCTGTTTTTT
CDR3: CASSIGGNTGELFF
V: TRBV19
D: -
length: 14
size: -
J: TRBJ2-2